This T cell receptor (beta chain) came from a study of OX40 agonist ivuxolimab in advanced cancers. Study-wide background: Ivuxolimab is a fully human IgG2 antibody that activates OX40 (CD134). While on treatment, patients had intravenous ivuxolimab at 0.01 to 10 mg/kg every 2 weeks. A history of anti-PD-1, anti-PD-L1 or anti-CTLA-4 therapy was acceptable, and approximately 39% had some. Among those treated, three patients had partial responses, one with hepatocellular carcinoma and two with cutaneous melanoma.

Sequencing used immunoSEQ multiplex PCR; TCRdb keeps in-frame clones, though not all of them. Seen here are 100,000 or so clones, 90% observed once, and the top ten hold approximately 0.3%. Germline V gene sequence: CDR1 KGHSH, CDR2 LQKENI. The CDR3 contains 15 residues. The V and J ends lost 6 bases and 7 bases, in that order; junction bases with no gene match: 11. Material: CD4+ or CD8+ T cells sorted from blood, obtained in a trial of the OX40 agonist ivuxolimab. The chain has TRBV18 and TRBJ2-7, with 11 bases fitting TRBD1. The source is an adult with an advanced solid tumor such as melanoma, head and neck, liver or kidney cancer. The CDR3 here is CASSPARTGGAEQYF. CDR3 in DNA: TGTGCCAGCTCTCCGGCTCGGACAGGGGGCGCAGAGCAGTACTTC.